Shown below are 14 T cell receptor beta chains from a single sample sequenced in a study of graft-versus-host responses after intestinal transplantation. Antigens of these TCRs are unknown. The table came from immunoSEQ multiplex PCR; TCRdb's copy has only in-frame clones and leaves some out. Here the sample spans roughly 100,000 clones, over 85% being singletons. Here the sequenced sample was unstimulated CD8+ T cells sorted from spleen or lymph node cells, taken before intestinal transplant. Source of these receptors: a human donor who received an intestinal transplant.

The chain joins TRBV27 to TRBJ2-7, with 12 bases matching TRBD2. Looked up from germline, CDR1 is MNHEY and CDR2 is SMNVEV (reference sequence). The trim removed 5 bases at V and 3 bases at J, leaving 2 bases unmatched. The CDR3 loop spans 14 amino acids. CDR3 sequence: CASSGLAGIYEQYF. As DNA, the CDR3 is TGTGCCAGCAGTGGACTAGCGGGGATCTACGAGCAGTACTTC.

The chain recombines TRBV7-3 with TRBJ2-6, with D uncertain. The ends were cut back, 0 bases at V and 4 bases at J, with 13 bases in the middle. The CDR3 runs to 17 residues. Germline CDR1 and CDR2: SGHTA and FQGTGA. CDR3 in DNA: TGTGCCAGCAGCTTAACTTTGGTGCCGGACGGGGCCAACGTCCTGACTTTC. Translation gives CASSLTLVPDGANVLTF.

The chain joins TRBV11-2 to TRBJ2-7; TRBD2 matches 8 bases. Losses at the gene ends were 2 bases for V and 4 bases for J; bases not matched to a gene: 1. Germline-derived CDR1 and CDR2 are SGHAT and FQNNGV. The CDR3 extends over 13 amino acids. The CDR3 sequence is CASSLSGGYEQYF. DNA for the CDR3: TGTGCCAGCAGCTTAAGCGGGGGTTACGAGCAGTACTTC.

The genes are TRBV19 and TRBJ1-4; D unresolved. Trimming took 1 base from V and 7 from J, leaving 1 base between them. The CDR3 has 11 residues. CDR1 is LNHDA, CDR2 SQIVND, per germline (reference sequence). The CDR3, as DNA: TGTGCCAGTAGTATAGGTGAAAAACTGTTTTTT. Amino acids: CASSIGEKLFF. Looking up the rest from reference TRBV19 and TRBJ1-4 gives the full variable domain: DGGITQSPKYLFRKEGQNVTLSCEQNLNHDAMYWYRQDPGQGLRLIYYSQIVNDFQKGDIAEGYSVSREKKESFPLTVTSAQKNPTAFYLCASSIGEKLFFGSGTQLSVL.

The table lists this clone with a count of one. The chain couples TRBV29-1 to TRBJ1-2; maybe TRBD1 (6 bases). The germline CDR1 and CDR2 sequences are SQVTM and ANQGSEA. The CDR3 is made up of 16 amino acids. V gave up 3 bases and J gave up 6 bases, with 23 bases separating them. The CDR3 loop is CSVDGRGTGARDGYTF. The DNA of the CDR3 is TGCAGCGTTGACGGGAGAGGAACGGGGGCAAGGGATGGCTACACCTTC.

This rearrangement joins TRBV6-5 to TRBJ2-2, with unresolved D. V was shortened by 7 bases and J by 2 bases, with 11 bases between the two germline ends. The CDR3 covers 14 residues. CDR1 MNHEY and CDR2 SVGAGI come from the germline V gene. CDR3 residues: CASTLGPNTGELFF. The DNA of the CDR3 is TGTGCCAGCACCTTGGGCCCTAACACCGGGGAGCTGTTTTTT.

V and J are TRBV7-9 and TRBJ1-1, with 9 bases identical to TRBD1. The CDR3 extends over 15 amino acids. Germline V gene data show CDR1 as SEHNR and CDR2 as FQNEAQ (reference sequence). V dropped 5 bases and J dropped 1; count of bases not matched to a gene: 5. CDR3 coding DNA: TGTGCCAGCAGCGGGGGACAGGGTGGGAACACTGAAGCTTTCTTT. It encodes CASSGGQGGNTEAFF.

V gene TRBV6-4 combines with J gene TRBJ1-2; D possibly corresponds to TRBD1 (5 bases). The germline V gene has CDR1 MRHNA and CDR2 SNTAGT. V was pared by 10 bases and J by 12 bases, with 18 bases between. The CDR3 is made up of 11 amino acids. CDR3 nucleotides: TGTGCCATCGCATCGGGACTCGTGGACACCTTC. This sequence encodes CAIASGLVDTF.

This chain connects TRBV19 to TRBJ2-7; the D gene is possibly TRBD2 (6 bases). The CDR3 length is 15 residues. Germline loops: CDR1 LNHDA, CDR2 SQIVND (reference sequence). V was cut by 2 bases and J by 1 base, with 12 bases left in between. In DNA, the CDR3 is TGTGCCAGTAGTATAATCGGGGGACGGTCCTACGAGCAGTACTTC. It encodes CASSIIGGRSYEQYF.

The chain employs TRBV7-9 and TRBJ2-3; D may be TRBD2 (6 bases). CDR1 and CDR2 from the germline V gene are SEHNR and FQNEAQ (reference sequence). V lost 2 bases, J lost 5 bases, and 11 bases lay in between. The CDR3 has 14 residues. CDR3 DNA sequence: TGTGCCAGCAGCTTAACGGGGGAAGGAGATACGCAGTATTTT. Its protein product is CASSLTGEGDTQYF.

The gene calls are TRBV4-2 and TRBJ1-1; TRBD1 might be the D (5 bases). Trimming took 2 bases from V and 0 from J, leaving 10 bases between them. The CDR3 covers 15 residues. The germline CDR1 and CDR2 sequences are LGHNA and YNFKEQ. The CDR3 DNA reads as TGTGCCAGCAGCCAAAAGGAGGGGCTGAACACTGAAGCTTTCTTT. It translates to CASSQKEGLNTEAFF.

This chain links TRBV27 with TRBJ2-1; 8 bases agree with TRBD2. The CDR3 length is 15 residues. J lost 6 bases, V lost 7 bases, and 11 bases had no gene match. Germline V gene data show CDR1 as MNHEY and CDR2 as SMNVEV (reference sequence). The CDR3 DNA reads TGTGCCAGCACAAGCGGGGGCCGTATTAGCAATGAGCAGTTCTTC. The encoded protein is CASTSGGRISNEQFF.

The rearrangement links TRBV6-1 to TRBJ1-2; D not resolved. This CDR3 region has 11 residues. Germline assignment: CDR1 MNHNS and CDR2 SASEGT. Deletions cut 7 bases from V and 8 bases from J, with 11 bases between. CDR3 sequence (DNA): TGTGCCAGCAAGTCTGGAGACGGCTACACCTTC. This gives the protein CASKSGDGYTF.

The rearrangement uses TRBV14 and TRBJ1-2; 7 bases map to TRBD1. The trim removed 1 base at V and 5 bases at J, leaving 10 bases unmatched. This CDR3 has 16 amino acids. Per the germline V gene, CDR1 is SGHDN and CDR2 is FVKESK. The CDR3 DNA is TGTGCCAGCAGCCAAGGAATCCAGGGGGAGGGGTATGGCTACACCTTC. Encoded protein: CASSQGIQGEGYGYTF.